The entry that follows covers one T cell receptor beta chain sequence. In the original processing: The assay estimated nucleated cells by amplifying reference gene primers. Clones were read by immunoSEQ multiplex PCR, and TCRdb kept only the in-frame ones, dropping some. The DNA gave D and trimming, while V, J and clone size come from that table. The table includes 300,000 to 400,000 clones, around 87% detected once. The record originates from a study of blood T cell repertoires in COVID-19. About the research overall: Both acute and convalescent COVID-19 samples were obtained from the United States, Italy and Spain.

Losses at the gene ends were 5 bases for V and 11 bases for J; bases not matched to a gene: 9. The CDR3 runs to 14 residues. The germline V gene has CDR1 SGHVS and CDR2 FNYEAQ. Sequenced material: peripheral blood. This rearrangement joins TRBV7-6 to TRBJ1-4, with 9 bases fitting TRBD1. The TCR was taken from a woman aged 60-75 years with COVID-19, enrolled during active disease. For the CDR3, the DNA is TGTGCCAGCAGCACCGGGGACAGGGCTGGGAAACTGTTTTTT. Amino acid sequence: CASSTGDRAGKLFF.